Listed here are 18 T cell receptor beta chains from one sample, sequenced in a study of T-cell reconstitution after alpha-beta-depleted transplantation in children. Preparation of the TCRbeta library involved a method that used unique molecular identifiers. Each CDR3 protein is one row after TCRdb ran MiXCR on the PCR reads. The sample holds a few hundred thousand distinct CDR3 sequences, 15% to 20% seen once. Sequencing used PBMCs, mostly from graft donor cells, obtained 360 days after TCRalphabeta/CD19-depleted stem cell transplant. The receptor set was obtained from a boy younger than two who had a stem cell transplant for Wiskott-Aldrich syndrome, so the T cells may come from the graft donor.

This clonotype was counted ten times or more. This chain joins TRBV5-1 and TRBJ1-5, with a tentative D call TRBD1 (5 bases). Germline values: CDR1 SGHRS, CDR2 YFSETQ. The CDR3 loop spans 14 amino acids. The V end was cut by 5 bases, the J end by 1 base, with 10 bases between. The CDR3, as DNA: TGCGCCAGCAGAGAGGGGACGAGCAATCAGCCCCAGCATTTT. As protein: CASREGTSNQPQHF.

This clonotype was detected a few times. The chain carries TRBV10-3 and TRBJ2-3; 12 nucleotides match TRBD2. The V gene's germline CDR1 is ENHRY and CDR2 SYGVKD. There are 17 residues in the CDR3. V lost 2 bases to trimming and J lost 0 bases; unmatched junction nucleotides: 3. The CDR3 DNA reads as TGTGCCATCAGTGAGGGGACTAGCGGGCTTAGCACAGATACGCAGTATTTT. It is translated as CAISEGTSGLSTDTQYF.

This clonotype was recorded a few times. This chain links TRBV5-1 with TRBJ2-1, with D perhaps matching TRBD1 (6 bases). CDR3 length equals 17 residues. Germline lookup yields CDR1 SGHRS and CDR2 YFSETQ. Trimming left V 4 bases short and J 0 bases short, with 17 bases between. CDR3 residues: CASSIRRQGSSYNEQFF. In nucleotides, the CDR3 is TGCGCCAGCAGCATTAGGAGGCAGGGGAGCTCCTACAATGAGCAGTTCTTC.

This clonotype was seen once. The genes are TRBV4-1 and TRBJ2-1; tentatively, D is TRBD2 (6 bases). Trimming stripped 1 base from V and 0 bases from J, with 10 bases between. The CDR3 has 16 residues. In germline, CDR1 is MGHRA, CDR2 YSYEKL. The CDR3 loop is CASSQVRGSSYNEQFF. The CDR3 DNA sequence: TGCGCCAGCAGCCAAGTCCGGGGGAGCTCCTACAATGAGCAGTTCTTC.

V usage is TRBV5-1 and J usage is TRBJ2-5; 7 positions match TRBD1. V shed 3 bases and J 5 bases; nucleotides not matched to a gene: 10. Germline V gene lookup returns CDR1 SGHRS and CDR2 YFSETQ. The CDR3 length is 15 residues. The chain's CDR3 is CASSYRDSLVETQYF. CDR3 in DNA: TGCGCCAGCAGCTACCGGGACAGCCTAGTGGAGACCCAGTACTTC.

The V call is TRBV28, the J call TRBJ2-7, with TRBD1 as a possible D gene (5 bases). Germline V gene data show CDR1 as MDHEN and CDR2 as SYDVKM. Trimming took off 6 bases at V and 3 bases at J, with 12 bases between the two ends. This CDR3 comprises 13 residues. CDR3 sequence (DNA): TGTGCCAGCAGCCCCAGGGTACACTACGAGCAGTACTTC. It codes for CASSPRVHYEQYF.

In this sample, this clonotype turned up a few times. The gene calls are TRBV12-3 or TRBV12-4 and TRBJ1-1; perhaps TRBD1 as D (5 bases). The CDR3 spans 14 residues. The V gene lost 3 bases and the J gene lost 6 bases, with 14 bases spanning the gap. In DNA, the CDR3 is TGTGCCAGCAGTTTTTATGGGGACGGCGCTGAAGCTTTCTTT. Residues: CASSFYGDGAEAFF.

This clonotype came up a few times. This sequence joins TRBV3-1 and TRBJ2-4; 9 bases are a match to TRBD1. After removal of 0 bases from V and 1 base from J, the junction contained 10 bases not matched to a gene. The CDR3 consists of 19 residues. Germline CDR1 LGHDT, CDR2 YNNKEL (reference sequence). CDR3 nucleotide sequence: TGTGCCAGCAGCCAAGACCGGGACAGGGTGGAGGTGGCCAAAAACATTCAGTACTTC. Amino acid sequence: CASSQDRDRVEVAKNIQYF.

This clonotype was seen a few times. V is TRBV4-1 and J is TRBJ2-2; TRBD2 might be the D (5 bases). Trimming shortened V by 2 bases and J by 4 bases, and 20 bases separated the two germline ends. The CDR3 has 18 amino acids. Germline CDR1 and CDR2: MGHRA and YSYEKL. CDR3 sequence: CASSQTLLSRAATGELFF. The CDR3 coding sequence is TGCGCCAGCAGCCAAACCCTCCTTTCGAGGGCAGCCACCGGGGAGCTGTTTTTT.

This clonotype showed up just a few times. The chain links TRBV10-2 to TRBJ2-7; tentatively, D is TRBD2 (5 bases). The V end was cut by 3 bases, the J end by 3 bases, with 15 bases between. CDR3 size: 15 residues. Per the germline V gene, CDR1 is WSHSY and CDR2 is SAAADI. CDR3 protein: CASSDRSDPIYEQYF. Written as DNA, the CDR3 is TGCGCCAGCAGTGATCGTAGCGACCCAATCTACGAGCAGTACTTC.

The chain combines TRBV15 with TRBJ2-1, with D perhaps TRBD1 or TRBD2 (6 bases each). V lost 1 base and J lost 3, with 13 bases in between. Germline loops: CDR1 LNHNV, CDR2 YYDKDF (reference sequence). The CDR3 loop spans 16 amino acids. The DNA of the CDR3 is TGTGCCACCAGCAGAGGGGGGGCGCCCTACTACAATGAGCAGTTCTTC. This gives the protein CATSRGGAPYYNEQFF.

This clonotype was detected only a few times. The rearrangement uses TRBV10-3 and TRBJ2-4; D ambiguous. V lost 4 bases, J lost 8 bases, and 12 bases lay in between. The CDR3 is 13 amino acids. Per germline, CDR1 ENHRY and CDR2 SYGVKD. The DNA for the CDR3 is TGTGCCATCAGTGGGGTAGGGTCTGACATTCAGTACTTC. It codes for CAISGVGSDIQYF.

This clonotype came up many times. The chain joins TRBV12-3 or TRBV12-4 to TRBJ2-3, with 11 bases fitting TRBD2. V was pared by 8 bases and J by 3 bases, with 1 base of the junction left unmatched. The CDR3 has 13 residues. CDR3 nucleotides: TGTGCCAGCGGGACTAGCGGAACAGATACGCAGTATTTT. It yields the protein CASGTSGTDTQYF.

The rearrangement uses TRBV24-1 and TRBJ2-6, with 7 bases aligning to TRBD1. CDR3 length equals 15 residues. Germline values: CDR1 KGHDR, CDR2 SFDVKD. The ends lost 9 bases at V and 0 bases at J; junction bases unmatched: 4. DNA of the CDR3: TGTGCCACCTCGGACAGGACCTCTGGGGCCAACGTCCTGACTTTC. The encoded protein is CATSDRTSGANVLTF.

The chain is built from TRBV2 and TRBJ2-7; the D gene is possibly TRBD2 (5 bases). Between the trimmed V and J ends, which lost 2 bases and 2 bases, there was a span of 22 bases. This CDR3 region has 18 residues. Germline assignment: CDR1 SNHLY and CDR2 FYNNEI. The DNA for the CDR3 is TGTGCCAGCAGTGAATACCCACTTTTTTCTAGCAGAACCTACGAGCAGTACTTC. It yields the protein CASSEYPLFSSRTYEQYF. Supplemented by reference TRBV2 and TRBJ2-7, the full variable domain reads EPEVTQTPSHQVTQMGQEVILRCVPISNHLYFYWYRQILGQKVEFLVSFYNNEISEKSEIFDDQFSVERPDGSNFTLKIRSTKLEDSAMYFCASSEYPLFSSRTYEQYFGPGTRLTVT.

In this sample, this clonotype turned up many times. The chain combines TRBV18 with TRBJ1-1; D is unclear. This CDR3 has 14 residues. CDR1 is KGHSH, CDR2 LQKENI, per germline. Trimming pared 3 bases from V and 2 bases from J, leaving 10 bases between. The CDR3 loop reads CASSPSYENTEAFF. In nucleotides, the CDR3 is TGTGCCAGCTCACCGTCGTACGAAAACACTGAAGCTTTCTTT.

This clonotype was counted a few times. The chain joins TRBV7-9 to TRBJ2-5; a possible D gene is TRBD2 (6 bases). V lost 3 bases and J 4 bases, leaving 9 bases between the germline ends. This CDR3 is built from 13 residues. CDR1 is SEHNR, CDR2 FQNEAQ, per germline (reference sequence). The CDR3 loop reads CASSFTSRETQYF. The CDR3 bases are TGTGCCAGCAGCTTTACTAGCCGAGAGACCCAGTACTTC.

The rearrangement links TRBV29-1 to TRBJ2-3; no firm D call. The CDR3 loop spans 14 amino acids. The V gene lost 4 bases and the J gene lost 0 bases, with 11 bases spanning the gap. Germline V CDR1 and CDR2: SQVTM, ANQGSEA. The CDR3, as DNA: TGCAGCGTTGTACGGCGATCTAGCACAGATACGCAGTATTTT. It yields the protein CSVVRRSSTDTQYF.